This T cell receptor (beta chain) appears in the sequencing data of a study of blood T cell repertoires in COVID-19 (dated by TCRdb to between 2020 and 2021). About the study as a whole: The collaborator samples originated in the United States, Italy and Spain and spanned the acute and convalescent phases of COVID-19. Deeply sampled blood TCRbeta repertoires from subjects exposed to, actively infected with, or recovered from COVID-19 were included in the dataset. Where HLA class I and class II types were available, the types were taken from metadata supplied by the sample provider, not from assay-based typing. The samples were drawn from the first 160 participants of the ongoing ImmuneRACE study and from some 1,300 subjects provided by 6 global collaborators. Nearly every sample came with metadata listing a de-identified subject ID, COVID-19 status, age in years and sex. The repertoires were released in a freely available public database meant as a resource for research on the immune response to SARS-CoV-2. The material from the prospective study consisted of cDNA or gDNA derived from T cells, B-cell-depleted T cells, or PBMCs.

TCRbeta CDR3 regions were amplified from genomic DNA using the immunoSEQ Assay, a bias-controlled multiplex PCR. As for the authors' bioinformatics: Nucleated cell counts per sample were estimated from amplification of reference gene primers within the assay. To quantify the absolute abundance of each unique TCRbeta CDR3 rearrangement, sequence reads were collapsed and filtered. For each sample, productive Simpson clonality was calculated as the square root of Simpson's diversity index across productive rearrangements. TCRdb carries this immuneACCESS record with in-frame sequences only. Its versions omit some clonotypes, under half of them owing to an unresolved V gene in the studies checked, with the rest unexplained. The V and J calls and clone size are taken from that table; D and trimming were inferred from the DNA. The sample table holds some 150,000 clones, of which around nine tenths were seen once. The ten largest clones capture around 1.6% of the sample.

Between the V and J ends, shortened by 2 bases and 2 bases respectively, the junction contains 6 bases. The CDR3 holds 13 amino acids from the cysteine to the phenylalanine. The read is trimmed to its CDR3 DNA, 39 bases read in frame from base 1. Turning to this clone: Its target antigen remains unknown. No base-level quality is on record; no much larger clone is a single base apart.

Whole blood was collected in K2EDTA tubes by collaborating institutions according to the institutions' own protocols. For TCRbeta analysis, collaborator samples were shipped as frozen whole blood, as isolated PBMCs, or as DNA extracted from either sample type. What the study reported, not specific to this receptor: Clinical and demographic metadata were provided uncurated, with the amount varying by source and participant.

This clonotype was obtained from a human donor in a cohort sampled during active COVID-19. This receptor chain uses TRBV23-1 and TRBJ1-1; no D segment can be confidently identified. TRBV23-1 is given ORF status, its function remaining uncertain. Sequencing was done on a sample of peripheral blood. The CDR3 reads CASSQVHNTEAFF. The base sequence is TGCGCCAGCAGTCAAGTACACAACACTGAAGCTTTCTTT.